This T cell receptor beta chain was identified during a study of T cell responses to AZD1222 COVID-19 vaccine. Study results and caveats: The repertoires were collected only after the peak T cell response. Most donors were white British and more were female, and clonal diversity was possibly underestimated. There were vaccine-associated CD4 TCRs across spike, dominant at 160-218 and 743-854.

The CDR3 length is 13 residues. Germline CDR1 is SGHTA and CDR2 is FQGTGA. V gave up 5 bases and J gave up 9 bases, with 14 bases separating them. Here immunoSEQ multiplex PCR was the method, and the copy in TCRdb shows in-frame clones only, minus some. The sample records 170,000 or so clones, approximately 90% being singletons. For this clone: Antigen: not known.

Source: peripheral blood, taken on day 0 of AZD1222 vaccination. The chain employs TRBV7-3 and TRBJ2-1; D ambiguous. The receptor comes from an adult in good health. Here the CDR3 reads CASSLDPLGEQFF. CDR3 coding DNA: TGTGCCAGCAGCCTGGACCCCTTAGGTGAGCAGTTCTTC.